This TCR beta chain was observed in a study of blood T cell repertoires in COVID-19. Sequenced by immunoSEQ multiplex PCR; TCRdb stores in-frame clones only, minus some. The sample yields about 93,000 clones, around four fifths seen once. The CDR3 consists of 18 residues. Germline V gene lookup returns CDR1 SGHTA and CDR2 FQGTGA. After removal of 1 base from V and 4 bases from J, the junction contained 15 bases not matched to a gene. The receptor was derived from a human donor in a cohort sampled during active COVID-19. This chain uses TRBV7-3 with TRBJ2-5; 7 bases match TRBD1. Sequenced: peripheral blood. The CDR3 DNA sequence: TGTGCCAGCAGCTTAAGGACAGGCAATTCAGAAGGTACAGAGACCCAGTACTTC. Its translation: CASSLRTGNSEGTETQYF.